These 27 T cell receptor beta chains were all obtained from the same sample, sequenced in a study of blood T cell repertoires in COVID-19. The table came from immunoSEQ multiplex PCR; TCRdb's copy has only in-frame clones and leaves some out. Of more than 200,000 clones in the sample, around 85% are singletons; the top ten hold roughly 4%. Material for sequencing was peripheral blood. These receptors originate from a woman in her thirties or forties with active or convalescent COVID-19.

The V and J genes are TRBV7-9 and TRBJ2-5, with D perhaps TRBD2 (5 bases). Germline CDR1 is SEHNR and CDR2 is FQNEAQ (reference sequence). This CDR3 has 13 residues. V lost 2 bases to trimming and J lost 5 bases, with 9 bases between them. The CDR3 coding sequence is TGTGCCAGCAGCTTACTAGCTGGTGAGACCCAGTACTTC. This codes for CASSLLAGETQYF.

The chain combines TRBV10-3 with TRBJ2-7; D gene ambiguous. This CDR3 comprises 12 residues. The germline V and J ends were trimmed by 2 bases and 3 bases, with 5 bases remaining between them. Germline loops: CDR1 ENHRY, CDR2 SYGVKD. DNA for the CDR3: TGTGCCATCAGTGAGAAGAGCTACGAGCAGTACTTC. This sequence encodes CAISEKSYEQYF.

The chain couples TRBV5-6 to TRBJ1-6; 9 nucleotides line up with TRBD1. There are 16 residues in the CDR3. After removal of 4 bases from V and 1 base from J, the junction contained 3 bases not matched to a gene. Germline CDR1 reads SGHDT; CDR2 reads YYEEEE. The CDR3 protein is CASSHRGLSYNSPLHF. The CDR3 coding sequence is TGTGCCAGCAGCCACAGGGGGCTTTCCTATAATTCACCCCTCCACTTT.

This clone was found a few times. This chain links TRBV7-9 with TRBJ1-2, with 8 nucleotides matching TRBD1. The germline gives CDR1 SEHNR, CDR2 FQNEAQ (reference sequence). This CDR3 contains 14 residues. Trimming cost V 6 bases and J 8 bases; bases outside gene matches: 11. For the CDR3, the DNA is TGTGCCAGCAGTTTTGACCACAGGGGGTACGGCTACACCTTC. Protein: CASSFDHRGYGYTF. Based on the CDR3 plus reference TRBV7-9 and TRBJ1-2, the full variable domain is DTGVSQNPRHKITKRGQNVTFRCDPISEHNRLYWYRQTLGQGPEFLTYFQNEAQLEKSRLLSDRFSAERPKGSFSTLEIQRTEQGDSAMYLCASSFDHRGYGYTFGSGTRLTVV.

The V call is TRBV5-4, the J call TRBJ2-3, with a weak D call TRBD1 (6 bases). Germline CDR1 and CDR2: SGHNT and YYREEE (reference sequence). The CDR3 extends over 16 amino acids. Trimming took off 2 bases at V and 1 base at J, with 14 bases between the two ends. The CDR3 here is CASSLILGARTDTQYF. Here the CDR3 DNA reads TGTGCCAGCAGCTTAATTTTGGGGGCACGCACAGATACGCAGTATTTT. Full variable domain (missing parts from reference TRBV5-4 and TRBJ2-3): ETGVTQSPTHLIKTRGQQVTLRCSSQSGHNTVSWYQQALGQGPQFIFQYYREEENGRGNFPPRFSGLQFPNYSSELNVNALELDDSALYLCASSLILGARTDTQYFGPGTRLTVL.

The chain links TRBV7-2 to TRBJ1-6, with D hard to call. Between the trimmed V and J ends, which lost 1 base and 9 bases, there was a span of 13 bases. Germline-derived CDR1 and CDR2 are SGHTA and FQGNSA. CDR3 length: 15 amino acids. The CDR3 DNA is TGTGCCAGCAGCTTAGACAGCCACCAACCTTCACCCCTCCACTTT. Its protein product is CASSLDSHQPSPLHF.

J is TRBJ2-1 and V is TRBV5-5, with TRBD2 matching over 8 bases. The CDR3 sequence is 16 residues long. Germline loops: CDR1 SGHKS, CDR2 YYEKEE (reference sequence). Losses at the gene ends were 4 bases for V and 5 bases for J; bases not matched to a gene: 11. The CDR3 bases are TGTGCCAGCAGCCTTACCCTAGCGGGTGTCAACAATGAGCAGTTCTTC. Protein sequence: CASSLTLAGVNNEQFF.

This clone is a singleton in its sample. The rearrangement joins TRBV5-1 to TRBJ1-1, with D unresolved. The germline V gene has CDR1 SGHRS and CDR2 YFSETQ. V was trimmed by 2 bases and J by 3 bases, leaving 8 bases between them. The CDR3 is 13 residues long. Written as DNA, the CDR3 is TGCGCCAGCAGCTTCTCAGGTTACACTGAAGCTTTCTTT. This sequence encodes CASSFSGYTEAFF.

The gene calls are TRBV12-3 or TRBV12-4 and TRBJ1-1; possible D gene TRBD1, 5 bases. V dropped 7 bases and J dropped 1 base, with 10 bases sitting between them. This CDR3 is built from 13 residues. CDR3 sequence (DNA): TGTGCCAGCAAATTACAGGAGAACACTGAAGCTTTCTTT. Residues: CASKLQENTEAFF.

This chain joins TRBV12-3 or TRBV12-4 and TRBJ1-1; 7 bases match TRBD1. V lost 6 bases and J lost 11; bases outside the gene matches: 6. The CDR3 is 11 amino acids. The CDR3 here is CASRKTGAAFF. CDR3 in DNA: TGTGCCAGCAGGAAAACAGGGGCCGCTTTCTTT.

The chain has TRBV3-1 (or the pseudogene TRBV3-2) and TRBJ1-3; D unclear. Trimming removed 1 base at V and 6 bases at J, with 7 bases between. CDR1 is LGHDT and CDR2 is YNNKEL in the germline V gene (reference sequence). This CDR3 is 13 amino acids long. The DNA of the CDR3 is TGTGCCAGCAGCCAAGGGATAGCAAACACCATATATTTT. Translating it yields CASSQGIANTIYF.

DNA of the CDR3: TGTGCCAGCAGCGTAGGAGGCCTAAGGGGGGATACGCAGTATTTT. Protein sequence: CASSVGGLRGDTQYF. V is TRBV9 and J is TRBJ2-3; D is perhaps TRBD1 (6 bases). The CDR3 extends over 15 amino acids. In germline, CDR1 is SGDLS, CDR2 YYNGEE. Trimming stripped 0 bases from V and 6 bases from J, with 14 bases between.

The chain uses TRBV28 and TRBJ1-6; 9 nucleotides agree with TRBD1. J was trimmed by 5 bases and V by 7 bases; bases with no gene match: 6. CDR3 length: 15 amino acids. Germline CDR1 and CDR2: MDHEN and SYDVKM. CDR3 in amino acids: CASTRDRENNSPLHF. In DNA, the CDR3 is TGTGCCAGCACTAGGGACAGGGAAAATAATTCACCCCTCCACTTT.

The chain has TRBV5-4 and TRBJ1-5; D is uncertain. V shed 1 base and J shed 5 bases, with 10 bases lying between them. Per germline, CDR1 SGHNT and CDR2 YYREEE (reference sequence). This CDR3 spans 14 amino acids. The CDR3 here is CASSLNPGDQPQHF. The CDR3 DNA sequence: TGTGCCAGCAGCTTGAACCCCGGGGATCAGCCCCAGCATTTT. Combining the CDR3 with reference TRBV5-4 and TRBJ1-5 gives the whole variable domain ETGVTQSPTHLIKTRGQQVTLRCSSQSGHNTVSWYQQALGQGPQFIFQYYREEENGRGNFPPRFSGLQFPNYSSELNVNALELDDSALYLCASSLNPGDQPQHFGDGTRLSIL.

The chain has TRBV27 and TRBJ1-1; 8 nucleotides match TRBD1. This CDR3 has 18 amino acids. Germline loops: CDR1 MNHEY, CDR2 SMNVEV (reference sequence). The V segment lost 6 bases and the J segment 3 bases; nucleotides outside the gene matches: 18. CDR3 DNA: TGTGCCAGCAGCCCGGGGTCGGGACAGGTGCAATTCGACACTGAAGCTTTCTTT. Its translation: CASSPGSGQVQFDTEAFF.

The chain is built from TRBV7-9 and TRBJ1-1, with TRBD1 matching 9 bases. Per the germline V gene, CDR1 is SEHNR and CDR2 is FQNEAQ (reference sequence). The CDR3 has 13 amino acids. The V and J ends lost 5 bases and 5 bases, in that order; junction bases with no gene match: 3. CDR3 nucleotide sequence: TGTGCCAGCAGCCGCGACAGGGGGACTGAAGCTTTCTTT. Protein: CASSRDRGTEAFF.

The chain has TRBV2 and TRBJ1-1; unclear D gene. Looked up from germline, CDR1 is SNHLY and CDR2 is FYNNEI. This CDR3 has 13 amino acids. The ends were cut back, 4 bases at V and 1 base at J, with 7 bases in the middle. CDR3 sequence: CASSAFRNTEAFF. The CDR3 DNA reads TGTGCCAGCAGTGCGTTCAGGAACACTGAAGCTTTCTTT.

The chain couples TRBV6-1 to TRBJ1-2; 7 bases fit TRBD1. The CDR3 length is 15 residues. V lost 1 base, J lost 3 bases, and 5 bases stayed unmatched. The germline V gene has CDR1 MNHNS and CDR2 SASEGT. The CDR3 loop reads CASSEVGGAYYGYTF. The DNA of the CDR3 is TGTGCCAGCAGTGAAGTAGGGGGCGCGTACTATGGCTACACCTTC.

V gene TRBV20-1 combines with J gene TRBJ1-2; D not certain. The length of the CDR3 is 11 residues. Deletions cut 0 bases from V and 5 bases from J, with 4 bases between. Germline V gene lookup returns CDR1 DFQATT and CDR2 SNEGSKA (reference sequence). The CDR3 nucleotides are TGCAGTGCTAGAGATCAGTATGGCTACACCTTC. It encodes CSARDQYGYTF.

The CDR3 protein is CASSLRLFNEQFF. The CDR3 nucleotides read TGTGCCAGTAGTCTCCGACTGTTCAATGAGCAGTTCTTC. The rearrangement joins TRBV19 to TRBJ2-1; no firm D call. The CDR3 contains 13 residues. Germline values: CDR1 LNHDA, CDR2 SQIVND (reference sequence). V shed 5 bases and J shed 6 bases, with 11 bases lying between them.

The chain uses TRBV2 and TRBJ2-1, with D perhaps matching TRBD2 (5 bases). Per the germline V gene, CDR1 is SNHLY and CDR2 is FYNNEI. The CDR3 is made up of 14 amino acids. Trimming took off 2 bases at V and 2 bases at J, with 7 bases between the two ends. The CDR3 loop is CASSERGPYNEQFF. CDR3 nucleotide sequence: TGTGCCAGCAGTGAACGGGGTCCCTACAATGAGCAGTTCTTC.

This chain uses TRBV30 with TRBJ2-1, with 7 nucleotides matching TRBD1. Germline assignment: CDR1 GTSNPN and CDR2 SVGIG (reference sequence). The CDR3 consists of 15 residues. Trimming took 2 bases from V and 5 from J; bases not matched to a gene: 9. The CDR3 DNA is TGTGCCTGGAGTCGGGACAGAACCTTCGACAATGAGCAGTTCTTC. It yields the protein CAWSRDRTFDNEQFF.

This clone was recorded a few times. J is TRBJ2-2 and V is TRBV3-1 (or the pseudogene TRBV3-2); no clear D. V was trimmed by 1 base and J by 0 bases, leaving 15 bases between them. The CDR3 totals 18 residues. Germline lookup yields CDR1 LGHDT and CDR2 YNNKEL (reference sequence). CDR3 sequence (DNA): TGTGCCAGCAGCCAAGTTAACCCTAGTCCCCCGAACACCGGGGAGCTGTTTTTT. Protein sequence: CASSQVNPSPPNTGELFF.

There are a few counts of this clone. The chain uses TRBV28 and TRBJ1-2, with a tentative D call TRBD1 (6 bases). V shed 5 bases and J shed 4 bases, with 26 bases lying between them. Germline CDR1 is MDHEN and CDR2 is SYDVKM. The CDR3 covers 18 residues. CDR3 in amino acids: CASSLSPPGELSRYGYTF. Written as DNA, the CDR3 is TGTGCCAGCAGTCTCTCTCCACCAGGGGAATTGTCCCGCTATGGCTACACCTTC.

The chain couples TRBV3-1 (or the pseudogene TRBV3-2) to TRBJ1-1; the D gene is possibly TRBD1 (5 bases). Between the trimmed V and J ends, which lost 2 bases and 8 bases, there was a span of 9 bases. CDR3 size: 12 residues. Germline V gene sequence: CDR1 LGHDT, CDR2 YNNKEL (reference sequence). The DNA for the CDR3 is TGTGCCAGCAGCCAAAGGGGAGGCGAAGCTTTCTTT. Its translation: CASSQRGGEAFF.

This chain links TRBV2 with TRBJ2-5; 7 bases match TRBD1. The germline V gene has CDR1 SNHLY and CDR2 FYNNEI. The V segment lost 9 bases and the J segment 0 bases; nucleotides outside the gene matches: 4. This CDR3 spans 13 amino acids. The CDR3 region is CASRQGNQETQYF. CDR3 bases: TGTGCCAGTCGACAGGGAAACCAAGAGACCCAGTACTTC.

As for this clone: Other DNA sequences in the sample encode the same CDR3. The rearrangement joins TRBV24-1 to TRBJ1-2; D remains unclear. Germline V CDR1 and CDR2: KGHDR, SFDVKD. The CDR3 totals 12 residues. Trimming shortened V by 5 bases and J by 8 bases, and 11 bases separated the two germline ends. Written as DNA, the CDR3 is TGTGCCACCAGTGGACAAGGAGGGGGCTACACCTTC. As protein: CATSGQGGGYTF.